The TCR beta chain described here comes from a study of T-cell memory formation after mild COVID-19. The CDR3 extends over 13 amino acids. With 8 bases removed from V and 7 bases from J, the gap between germline ends came to 15 bases. Per germline, CDR1 MRHNA and CDR2 SNTAGT. General observations from the study: Pre-infection memory held some responding clones, suggesting pre-existing cross-reactive T cells responded. Day 15 to 85 contractors were CD4/CD8 balanced; later expanders leaned CD4+.

TCRdb reprocessed the 5' RACE reads with MiXCR, giving one entry per CDR3 protein. Found here are about 160,000 distinct CDR3 sequences, roughly a third of them singletons; the top ten hold approximately 12%. A note on this clonotype: No antigen is known for it.

The clonotype was recovered from an adult woman who had mild COVID-19 (a few samples of this study predate the infection). Cell type and time point are not known. Sequenced input: PBMCs or a T cell subset sorted from them (not recorded which). The chain is built from TRBV6-4 and TRBJ1-5; TRBD1 might be the D (5 bases). The CDR3 sequence is CASSRGRAQPQHF. For the CDR3, the DNA is TGTGCCAGCTCCCGAGGCAGGGCACAGCCCCAGCATTTT.